What follows are 14 T cell receptor beta chains derived from one specimen sequenced in a study of T cell responses to AZD1222 COVID-19 vaccine (dated by TCRdb to the early 2020s). This specimen's time point label, per the study, means: baseline before first vaccination. Receptors were amplified or captured by the immunoSEQ multiplex PCR assay. The table comes from immuneACCESS by way of TCRdb, which keeps in-frame sequences with V and J called. Part of the clones is missing from these tables; in studies checked, under half for an unresolved V gene and the rest for unknown reasons. A total of roughly 140,000 clones appear in this sample, around 93% of them only once. The ten largest account for 5.1% of the sample. This sample comprised peripheral blood, obtained on day 0 of AZD1222 vaccination. The source of these receptors is an adult in good health.

The chain couples TRBV20-1 to TRBJ2-1, with no clear D. V lost 4 bases to trimming and J lost 3 bases, with 4 bases between them. This CDR3 comprises 11 residues. CDR1 is DFQATT, CDR2 SNEGSKA, per germline (reference sequence). The CDR3 DNA follows: TGCAGTGCTAATCTCTACAATGAGCAGTTCTTC. Protein: CSANLYNEQFF.

The genes are TRBV6-5 and TRBJ1-2; 7 nucleotides line up with TRBD1. Germline loops: CDR1 MNHEY, CDR2 SVGAGI. This CDR3 has 12 amino acids. The ends lost 6 bases at V and 8 bases at J; junction bases unmatched: 6. CDR3 loop: CASRLRGIGYTF. The CDR3 DNA sequence: TGTGCCAGCAGACTCAGGGGGATCGGCTACACCTTC.

The chain combines TRBV4-3 with TRBJ1-1, with no clear D. Germline assignment: CDR1 LGHNA and CDR2 YSLEER. V lost 4 bases, J lost 0 bases, and 6 bases lay in between. CDR3 size: 13 residues. The CDR3 protein is CASSRSMNTEAFF. In nucleotides, the CDR3 is TGCGCCAGCAGCCGATCCATGAACACTGAAGCTTTCTTT.

The chain employs TRBV6-5 and TRBJ1-2; D possibly corresponds to TRBD1 (6 bases). The CDR3 contains 14 residues. The V gene's germline CDR1 is MNHEY and CDR2 SVGAGI. V was cut by 5 bases and J by 3 bases, with 13 bases left in between. The CDR3 loop reads CASSPDRIDYGYTF. As DNA, the CDR3 is TGTGCCAGCAGTCCCGACAGGATTGACTATGGCTACACCTTC.

The V gene is TRBV11-2, the J gene TRBJ1-1; maybe TRBD1 (5 bases). CDR3 size: 15 residues. Germline V gives CDR1 SGHAT, CDR2 FQNNGV. V lost 4 bases and J 6 bases, leaving 18 bases between the germline ends. The DNA for the CDR3 is TGTGCCAGCAGCTCTACCCCGCGGGTCAGGGCTGAAGCTTTCTTT. Translated, it gives CASSSTPRVRAEAFF. Full variable domain (outside the CDR3, taken from reference TRBV11-2 and TRBJ1-1): EAGVAQSPRYKIIEKRQSVAFWCNPISGHATLYWYQQILGQGPKLLIQFQNNGVVDDSQLPKDRFSAERLKGVDSTLKIQPAKLEDSAVYLCASSSTPRVRAEAFFGQGTRLTVV.

The V gene is TRBV7-8, the J gene TRBJ1-5; 7 bases match TRBD1. The V gene's germline CDR1 is SGHVS and CDR2 FQNEAQ. CDR3 length: 15 residues. Trimming at V came to 0 bases and at J to 5 bases, leaving 4 bases not matched to a gene. The CDR3: CASSLASTGDQPQHF. The CDR3 nucleotides read TGTGCCAGCAGCTTAGCGTCAACAGGGGATCAGCCCCAGCATTTT.

V usage is TRBV6-5 and J usage is TRBJ2-2; the D is unclear. Looked up from germline, CDR1 is MNHEY and CDR2 is SVGAGI. V was trimmed by 2 bases and J by 4 bases, leaving 11 bases between them. The CDR3 length is 15 residues. CDR3 DNA: TGTGCCAGCAGTTACCAGAATCGAGCCACCGGGGAGCTGTTTTTT. It encodes CASSYQNRATGELFF.

The J gene is TRBJ1-4, the V gene TRBV10-2; weak D call: TRBD1 (5 bases). Germline values: CDR1 WSHSY, CDR2 SAAADI. Trimming took off 4 bases at V and 8 bases at J, with 14 bases between the two ends. The CDR3 covers 14 residues. The CDR3: CASSVREGHEKLFF. The CDR3 DNA reads as TGCGCCAGCAGTGTAAGGGAGGGGCACGAAAAACTGTTTTTT.

The chain couples TRBV25-1 to TRBJ2-7, with D possibly TRBD1 on 5 matching bases. V was shortened by 8 bases and J by 5 bases, with 13 bases between the two germline ends. Germline V gene lookup returns CDR1 MGHDK and CDR2 SYGVNS. This CDR3 region has 12 residues. The CDR3 DNA reads as TGTGCCAGCGGACATGGGGCGCACGAGCAGTACTTC. It is translated as CASGHGAHEQYF.

This clone was seen a few times. V is TRBV10-2 and J is TRBJ1-2; possibly TRBD1 for D (5 bases). Between the trimmed V and J ends, which lost 0 bases and 6 bases, there was a span of 14 bases. The length of the CDR3 is 15 residues. Germline V CDR1 and CDR2: WSHSY, SAAADI. In nucleotides, the CDR3 is TGCGCCAGCAGTGAGTCGCAGGGACGGCGTGATGGCTACACCTTC. Encoded protein: CASSESQGRRDGYTF.

This clone was counted a single time. The chain joins TRBV27 to TRBJ1-6; TRBD1 agrees at 9 bases. CDR3 length: 15 residues. The germline gives CDR1 MNHEY, CDR2 SMNVEV (reference sequence). V was clipped by 5 bases and J by 3 bases; unmatched bases: 2. The DNA of the CDR3 is TGTGCCAGCAGTAAGGACAGGGGCTATAATTCACCCCTCCACTTT. It is translated as CASSKDRGYNSPLHF.

The chain carries TRBV27 and TRBJ1-5, with TRBD1 as a possible D gene (5 bases). Germline assignment: CDR1 MNHEY and CDR2 SMNVEV (reference sequence). The CDR3 covers 17 residues. Trimming removed 3 bases from V and 0 bases from J, with 15 bases in between. CDR3 residues: CASSLQGGPNSNQPQHF. As DNA, the CDR3 is TGTGCCAGCAGTTTGCAGGGAGGACCGAATAGCAATCAGCCCCAGCATTTT.

This clone came up a few times. The J gene is TRBJ2-5, the V gene TRBV7-8; no reliable D call. The CDR3 has 13 amino acids. From germline, CDR1 is SGHVS and CDR2 FQNEAQ. V lost 4 bases, J lost 2 bases, and 8 bases lay in between. The CDR3 DNA follows: TGTGCCAGCAGCTACGGTCTACAAGAGACCCAGTACTTC. This translates into CASSYGLQETQYF.

This rearrangement joins TRBV7-8 to TRBJ1-3; D remains ambiguous. Germline V gene data show CDR1 as SGHVS and CDR2 as FQNEAQ. With 5 bases removed from V and 6 bases from J, the gap between germline ends came to 20 bases. This CDR3 has 16 amino acids. CDR3 region: CASSPTRRSPINTIYF. The DNA of the CDR3 is TGTGCCAGCAGCCCTACGAGGCGTAGTCCCATAAACACCATATATTTT. The whole variable domain, filled in from reference TRBV7-8 and TRBJ1-3, reads GAGVSQSPRYKVAKRGQDVALRCDPISGHVSLFWYQQALGQGPEFLTYFQNEAQLDKSGLPSDRFFAERPEGSVSTLKIQRTQQEDSAVYLCASSPTRRSPINTIYFGEGSWLTVV.